This T cell receptor beta chain was retrieved from a study of Ad26.COV2.S vaccination and SARS-CoV-2 variants. Study-level information: Ad26.COV2.S, an intramuscular injection, was given once or twice 56 days apart. Broader study findings: The authors reported substantial breadth in spike-specific CD8+ and CD4+ T cell responses after vaccination. Participants given vaccine showed non-spike TCR breadth similar to that of placebo recipients.

In the case of this clone: Its specificity is not known.

Treatment: 15 to 20 received Ad26.COV2.S at low or high dose, single or two shots; roughly five received placebo; per-sample allocation not given. The samples date from day 63 after the first vaccine or placebo injection. As its vector, the vaccine had Ad26, which expressed Wuhan-strain SARS-CoV-2 spike. The table came from immunoSEQ multiplex PCR; TCRdb's copy has only in-frame clones and leaves some out. The table records over 200,000 clones, 85% to 90% of them present only once. This TCR was recovered from a person between 18 and 60 years old who received the Ad26.COV2.S COVID-19 vaccine or a placebo. The sequences come from peripheral blood, collected in a trial of Ad26.COV2.S vaccine versus placebo.

CDR3 bases: TGTGCCTGGAGTGCTGGAAGGGGGCAAGAGCAGTACTTC. It translates to CAWSAGRGQEQYF. This sequence joins TRBV30 and TRBJ2-7; 7 bases align to TRBD1. The V segment lost 1 base and the J segment 7 bases; nucleotides outside the gene matches: 7. The germline V gene has CDR1 GTSNPN and CDR2 SVGIG (reference sequence). The CDR3 loop spans 13 amino acids.